What follows describes a single T cell receptor beta chain. Its antigen is currently unknown. Germline lookup yields CDR1 DFQATT and CDR2 SNEGSKA (reference sequence). CDR3 size: 16 residues. These data are taken from a study of T cells expressing NK-cell markers. Study-level background: It was sorted CD3+CD56+NKG2C+, CD3+CD56+NKG2C- and CD3+CD56-NKG2C+ T cells that supplied the TCR beta repertoires.

Study-wide findings and caveats: It was still unclear whether expanded NKG2C+ T cell clones were HCMV specific.

Reanalyzing the 5' RACE reads, TCRdb keeps one entry per CDR3 protein, without DNA. Its clone listing holds about 550,000 distinct CDR3 sequences. Specimen: blood T cells: a sorted CD56 or NKG2C T cell subset, CD4+ or CD8+ T cells, or bulk PBMC T cells (not recorded which). This chain joins TRBV20-1 and TRBJ2-3. The sequence was obtained from a man between 18 and 35 years old in good health. The CDR3 here is CSALNGSFPSTDTQYF.